The entry that follows covers one T cell receptor beta chain sequence. The record originates from a study of blood T cell repertoires in COVID-19. Germline assignment: CDR1 SGHRS and CDR2 YFSETQ. This CDR3 is 16 amino acids long. V lost 3 bases to trimming and J lost 0 bases, with 12 bases between them. Clones were sequenced by immunoSEQ multiplex PCR, and TCRdb holds only the in-frame ones, with some missing. The sample contains about 100,000 clones, roughly 85% of which appear only once. Sequencing was done on a sample of peripheral blood. V gene TRBV5-1 combines with J gene TRBJ1-4, with D tentatively TRBD1 (5 bases). This sequence originates from a man aged 70-80 years with active or convalescent COVID-19. The CDR3 nucleotides read TGCGCCAGCAGCTGGGGCCCGGGGGCAACTAATGAAAAACTGTTTTTT. Protein sequence: CASSWGPGATNEKLFF.